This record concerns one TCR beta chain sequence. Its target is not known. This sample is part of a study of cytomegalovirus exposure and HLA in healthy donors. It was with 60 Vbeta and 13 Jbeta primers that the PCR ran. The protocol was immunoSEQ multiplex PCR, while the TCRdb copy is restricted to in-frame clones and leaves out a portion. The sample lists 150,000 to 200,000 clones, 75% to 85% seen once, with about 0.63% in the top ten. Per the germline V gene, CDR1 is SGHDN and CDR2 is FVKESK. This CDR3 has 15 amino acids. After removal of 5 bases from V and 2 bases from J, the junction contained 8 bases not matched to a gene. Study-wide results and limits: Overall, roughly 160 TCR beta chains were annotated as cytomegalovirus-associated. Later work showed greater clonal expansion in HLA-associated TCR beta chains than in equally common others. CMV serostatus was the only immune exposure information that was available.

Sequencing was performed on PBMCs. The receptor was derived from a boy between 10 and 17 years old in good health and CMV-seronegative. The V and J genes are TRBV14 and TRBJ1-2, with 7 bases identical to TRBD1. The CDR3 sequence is CASSGRDSPNYGYTF. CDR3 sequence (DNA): TGTGCCAGCAGCGGACGGGACAGCCCGAACTATGGCTACACCTTC.